This passage covers 2 T cell receptor beta chains from one sample sequenced in a study of T cells in localized non-small cell lung cancer. Sequenced by immunoSEQ multiplex PCR; TCRdb stores in-frame clones only, minus some. Of some 1,900 clones in the sample, nearly 20% were seen once. Source: lung tumor tissue, taken before any cancer treatment. The origin of the receptors is a male donor at least 60 years old with stage I lung adenocarcinoma.

The rearrangement uses TRBV9 and TRBJ1-6; 10 bases match TRBD1. This CDR3 is 15 amino acids long. J lost 8 bases, V lost 4 bases, and 6 bases had no gene match. Per the germline V gene, CDR1 is SGDLS and CDR2 is YYNGEE. The CDR3 sequence is CASSRDRGVDSPLHF. For the CDR3, the DNA is TGTGCCAGCAGCCGGGACAGGGGAGTTGATTCACCCCTCCACTTT.

This clone is medium-sized (0.01 to 0.1%) within its sample. This chain joins TRBV11-3 and TRBJ1-2; D may be TRBD1 (5 bases). Between the trimmed V and J ends, which lost 3 bases and 5 bases, there was a span of 16 bases. Per germline, CDR1 SGHNT and CDR2 YENEEA. The CDR3 loop spans 15 amino acids. Here the CDR3 reads CASSLGGTWDYGYTF. In DNA form, the CDR3 reads TGTGCCAGCAGCTTGGGTGGGACGTGGGATTATGGCTACACCTTC.